This entry lists 14 T cell receptor beta chains sequenced from one sample in a study of T cells in Graves' hyperthyroidism and ophthalmopathy. TCR beta CDR3 sequences were amplified from RNA transcripts. Primed by the HTBI set, a first-round RT-PCR was run on the TCR CDR3. From the multiplex PCR reads, TCRdb called clonotypes with MiXCR, one entry per CDR3 protein. The repertoire has over 350,000 distinct CDR3 sequences, about an eighth of them found once; the top ten carry approximately 27%. The sample taken for sequencing was blood. Receptor source: a man in his forties or fifties with Graves' ophthalmopathy.

This clonotype occurred a few times. The chain carries TRBV5-5 and TRBJ2-1, with 11 nucleotides matching TRBD2. The CDR3 is 16 residues long. The trim removed 4 bases at V and 2 bases at J, leaving 5 bases unmatched. In germline, CDR1 is SGHKS, CDR2 YYEKEE (reference sequence). Here the CDR3 DNA reads TGTGCCAGCAGCATGGGACTAGCGGATCCCTACAATGAGCAGTTCTTC. Protein: CASSMGLADPYNEQFF.

This clonotype was recorded at least ten times. This chain links TRBV5-1 with TRBJ2-3, with 8 nucleotides matching TRBD2. The germline V gene has CDR1 SGHRS and CDR2 YFSETQ. The CDR3 sequence is 15 residues long. V gave up 0 bases and J gave up 1 base; unmatched junction bases: 1. This chain's CDR3 is CASSLELAGTDTQYF. The CDR3 DNA follows: TGCGCCAGCAGCTTGGAACTAGCGGGCACAGATACGCAGTATTTT.

This clonotype was counted at least ten times. V and J are TRBV7-9 and TRBJ2-3; 7 positions agree with TRBD2. J was trimmed by 4 bases and V by 3 bases; bases with no gene match: 7. Germline CDR1 is SEHNR and CDR2 is FQNEAQ (reference sequence). The CDR3 has 15 amino acids. The CDR3, as DNA: TGTGCCAGCAGCTTGCTGGCGGGAGCGGCAGATACGCAGTATTTT. It encodes CASSLLAGAADTQYF.

The V and J genes are TRBV5-1 and TRBJ2-2; TRBD2 might be the D (6 bases). The CDR3 contains 13 residues. Trimming took off 5 bases at V and 5 bases at J, with 10 bases between the two ends. The germline V gene has CDR1 SGHRS and CDR2 YFSETQ. CDR3 in DNA: TGCGCCAGCAGACACGGGGGTACCGGGGAGCTGTTTTTT. Amino acid sequence: CASRHGGTGELFF.

This clonotype was counted many times. CDR3 coding DNA: TGTGCCAGCAGCCGGGCAGAATCCAAAAACATTCAGTACTTC. It encodes CASSRAESKNIQYF. The chain recombines TRBV11-2 with TRBJ2-4; D is unresolved. Germline V CDR1 and CDR2: SGHAT, FQNNGV. This CDR3 has 14 amino acids. V lost 5 bases, J lost 2 bases, and 10 bases lay in between.

This clonotype was picked up a small number of times. This sequence joins TRBV9 and TRBJ1-4; TRBD1 matches 7 bases. The germline V gene has CDR1 SGDLS and CDR2 YYNGEE. The CDR3 length is 15 residues. V was pared by 3 bases and J by 8 bases, with 10 bases of the junction left unmatched. CDR3 DNA sequence: TGTGCCAGCAGCGCCCTTACAGGGGTAATGGAAAAACTGTTTTTT. This sequence encodes CASSALTGVMEKLFF.

This chain joins TRBV20-1 and TRBJ2-7; 7 bases map to TRBD2. The germline V gene has CDR1 DFQATT and CDR2 SNEGSKA (reference sequence). The CDR3 length is 16 residues. The trim removed 5 bases at V and 2 bases at J, leaving 15 bases unmatched. This CDR3 is CSARGYLVGGAYEQYF. Here the CDR3 DNA reads TGCAGTGCTCGAGGGTATCTCGTGGGAGGGGCCTACGAGCAGTACTTC.

Only a few counts were recorded for this clonotype. V and J are TRBV11-1 and TRBJ1-1; weak D call: TRBD1 (5 bases). Trimming stripped 5 bases from V and 6 bases from J, with 19 bases between. Germline CDR1 and CDR2: SGHAT and FQDESV (reference sequence). The CDR3 contains 15 residues. The CDR3 region has the DNA TGTGCCAGCAGCCACCCCGGGGCCCAAGGGGCTGAAGCTTTCTTT. Translation: CASSHPGAQGAEAFF.

This clonotype was recorded at least ten times. V and J are TRBV12-3 or TRBV12-4 and TRBJ2-5; the D gene is possibly TRBD2 (6 bases). CDR3 length equals 15 residues. Trimming cost V 5 bases and J 3 bases, with 16 bases left between them. The chain's CDR3 is CASSSHRERKETQYF. CDR3 DNA sequence: TGTGCCAGCAGTAGCCATCGGGAGCGGAAAGAGACCCAGTACTTC.

The table lists this clonotype with a count of one. The chain uses TRBV7-9 and TRBJ2-3, with D unresolved. V was clipped by 3 bases and J by 1 base, with 14 bases between them. CDR1 is SEHNR, CDR2 FQNEAQ, per germline (reference sequence). This CDR3 comprises 16 residues. In nucleotides, the CDR3 is TGTGCCAGCAGCTTCGGGCCAGTGGAAGGCACAGATACGCAGTATTTT. It translates to CASSFGPVEGTDTQYF.

This rearrangement joins TRBV30 to TRBJ2-1; a weak D match, TRBD2 (6 bases). CDR3 length: 10 amino acids. CDR1 is GTSNPN, CDR2 SVGIG, per germline (reference sequence). With 5 bases removed from V and 14 bases from J, the gap between germline ends came to 13 bases. The DNA for the CDR3 is TGTGCCTGGGGCCCCCCGGGGGAGTTCTTC. It encodes CAWGPPGEFF.

This clonotype showed up many times. The V gene is TRBV9, the J gene TRBJ2-1; 8 bases match TRBD2. The CDR3 has 16 amino acids. Germline CDR1 reads SGDLS; CDR2 reads YYNGEE. With 1 base clipped from V and 5 bases from J, the junction kept 8 bases outside the gene matches. Here the CDR3 DNA reads TGTGCCAGCAGCGTAACCCCGACGGGAGGGGACAATGAGCAGTTCTTC. It yields the protein CASSVTPTGGDNEQFF.

The table lists this clonotype with a few counts. The J gene is TRBJ2-5, the V gene TRBV29-1, with 9 nucleotides matching TRBD1. The V and J ends lost 6 bases and 5 bases, in that order; junction bases with no gene match: 10. Germline V gene data show CDR1 as SQVTM and CDR2 as ANQGSEA. The CDR3 extends over 14 amino acids. The DNA of the CDR3 is TGCAGCGTACGTCCCGGGACAGGGCCGGAGACCCAGTACTTC. Encoded protein: CSVRPGTGPETQYF. Full variable domain (rest looked up from reference TRBV29-1 and TRBJ2-5): SAVISQKPSRDICQRGTSLTIQCQVDSQVTMMFWYRQQPGQSLTLIATANQGSEATYESGFVIDKFPISRPNLTFSTLTVSNMSPEDSSIYLCSVRPGTGPETQYFGPGTRLLVL.

In its sample, this clonotype was seen many times. This rearrangement joins TRBV6-1 to TRBJ2-7, with D possibly TRBD1 on 8 matching bases. V was cut by 6 bases and J by 5 bases, with 17 bases left in between. The CDR3 loop spans 14 amino acids. Germline CDR1 MNHNS, CDR2 SASEGT. In nucleotides, the CDR3 is TGTGCCAGCAGCCTCCGCGGGGGACAGGACGAGCAGTACTTC. Protein product: CASSLRGGQDEQYF.